A single sample is the source of the 10 T cell receptor beta chains below, sequenced in a study of blood T cells in healthy people across ages (dated by TCRdb to about 2015). Library generation was performed with 5' RACE. Sequencer: Illumina HiSeq 2500. A second PCR of roughly 7 to 12 cycles was run with a J-beta primer mix and a sample-barcoded 5' primer. The public reads were run again by TCRdb, first through fastp at Q25 and then through MiXCR, and only productive beta chains were kept. Rows with one shared CDR3 protein collapse into an entry with the most common genes and DNA. This sample is represented by a few hundred thousand distinct CDR3 sequences; less than 30% of them were singletons. 29% of the sample goes to the ten largest clones. The material sequenced was blood. The receptors stem from a woman aged 70 to 79 in good health.

This clonotype was seen more than once but under ten times. Written as DNA, the CDR3 is TGTGCCAGCAGTTACTCTCTAGCGGGAGCTGGCACCGGGGAGCTGTTTTTT. Residues: CASSYSLAGAGTGELFF. The chain combines TRBV6-5 with TRBJ2-2; 10 bases align to TRBD2. The trim removed 0 bases at V and 4 bases at J, leaving 5 bases unmatched. The CDR3 contains 17 residues. The V gene's germline CDR1 is MNHEY and CDR2 SVGAGI.

V usage is TRBV12-3 or TRBV12-4 and J usage is TRBJ1-4; D unresolved. The length of the CDR3 is 16 residues. Trimming took off 5 bases at V and 3 bases at J, with 16 bases between the two ends. CDR3 residues: CASSKRISGSNEKLFF. CDR3 coding DNA: TGTGCCAGCAGTAAGAGAATAAGTGGGTCTAATGAAAAACTGTTTTTT.

The sample holds one count of this clonotype. The chain is built from TRBV28 and TRBJ2-1, with 7 bases aligning to TRBD2. The V gene end was trimmed by 8 bases and the J gene end by 9 bases; junction bases not matched to a gene: 10. The CDR3 has 13 amino acids. Germline assignment: CDR1 MDHEN and CDR2 SYDVKM. The CDR3 DNA sequence: TGTGCCAGCCAGGCTAGCGGAGTTAGTGAGCAGTTCTTC. Its translation is CASQASGVSEQFF.

This clonotype came up many times. V gene TRBV20-1 combines with J gene TRBJ2-5; no reliable D call. CDR3 length: 11 amino acids. The germline V gene has CDR1 DFQATT and CDR2 SNEGSKA (reference sequence). The CDR3 here is CSARTGETQYF. CDR3 DNA: TGCAGCGCCAGGACCGGCGAGACCCAGTACTTC.

The chain recombines TRBV5-1 with TRBJ2-7; no definite D call. V was shortened by 7 bases and J by 0 bases, with 17 bases between the two germline ends. Germline loops: CDR1 SGHRS, CDR2 YFSETQ. The CDR3 loop spans 15 amino acids. The CDR3 DNA reads as TGCGCCAGCTCTTCCAGGCCCGATAGCTCCTACGAGCAGTACTTC. Its translation: CASSSRPDSSYEQYF.

CDR3 in amino acids: CASSQGRGNQYGYTF. DNA for the CDR3: TGCGCCAGCAGCCAAGGGAGGGGGAATCAGTATGGCTACACCTTC. The gene calls are TRBV4-1 and TRBJ1-2; a possible D gene is TRBD1 (6 bases). V lost 1 base, J lost 5 bases, and 14 bases lay in between. Germline CDR1 and CDR2: MGHRA and YSYEKL. The CDR3 extends over 15 amino acids.

This clonotype was counted ten times or more. This chain uses TRBV3-1 with TRBJ2-5; TRBD2 agrees at 7 bases. Per germline, CDR1 LGHDT and CDR2 YNNKEL (reference sequence). V lost 6 bases, J lost 5 bases, and 18 bases stayed unmatched. This CDR3 region has 17 residues. CDR3 in amino acids: CASSNSIGRGSGETQYF. The CDR3 nucleotides are TGTGCCAGCAGTAACTCCATAGGACGCGGGAGTGGGGAGACCCAGTACTTC.

This chain uses TRBV6-6 with TRBJ2-5; possible D gene TRBD2, 5 bases. The V gene lost 8 bases and the J gene lost 7 bases, with 17 bases spanning the gap. Looked up from germline, CDR1 is MNHNY and CDR2 is SVGAGI (reference sequence). There are 13 residues in the CDR3. The CDR3 spells CASLGTARGTQYF. The CDR3, as DNA: TGTGCCAGCCTTGGTACTGCTCGGGGGACCCAGTACTTC.

The J gene is TRBJ2-5, the V gene TRBV5-5; TRBD2 matches at 10 bases. The DNA end lines up better with TRBJ2-7; the J call may be wrong. Germline assignment: CDR1 SGHKS and CDR2 YYEKEE (reference sequence). The CDR3 sequence is 16 residues long. In DNA, the CDR3 is TGTGCCAGCAGGTTCGGACTAGCGGAGAGCTCCTACGAGCAGTACTTC. The encoded protein is CASRFGLAESSYEQYF.

The V gene is TRBV29-1, the J gene TRBJ1-2; the D gene is possibly TRBD1 (6 bases). From germline, CDR1 is SQVTM and CDR2 ANQGSEA. The CDR3 loop spans 13 amino acids. V lost 6 bases and J 4 bases, leaving 15 bases between the germline ends. Here the CDR3 reads CSVRGGATYGYTF. In DNA, the CDR3 is TGCAGCGTCCGAGGGGGGGCGACCTATGGCTACACCTTC.